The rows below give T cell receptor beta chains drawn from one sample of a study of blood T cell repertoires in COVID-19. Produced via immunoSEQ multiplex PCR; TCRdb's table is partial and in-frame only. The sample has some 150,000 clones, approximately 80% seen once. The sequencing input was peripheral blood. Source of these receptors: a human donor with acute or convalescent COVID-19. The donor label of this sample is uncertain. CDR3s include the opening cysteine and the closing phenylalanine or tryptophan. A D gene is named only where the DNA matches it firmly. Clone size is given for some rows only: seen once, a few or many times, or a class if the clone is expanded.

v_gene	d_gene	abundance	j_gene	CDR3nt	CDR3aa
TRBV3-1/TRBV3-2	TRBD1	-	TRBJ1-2	TGTGCCAGCAGAAGGGGACAGGGGGTTGGTGGCTACACCTTC	CASRRGQGVGGYTF
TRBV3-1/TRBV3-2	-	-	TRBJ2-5	TGTGCCAGCAGCCAAGAAAGGATGGGGGGAGAGACCCAGTACTTC	CASSQERMGGETQYF
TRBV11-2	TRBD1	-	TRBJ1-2	TGTGCCAGCAGACCGGGACAGGGGCCCTTAGGCTACACCTTC	CASRPGQGPLGYTF
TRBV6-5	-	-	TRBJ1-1	TGTGCCAGCCTAGACTCGATCGGGGTTACTGAAGCTTTCTTT	CASLDSIGVTEAFF
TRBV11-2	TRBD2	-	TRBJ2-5	TGTGCCAGCAGCTTGTCGGCGGGGGGTTTGGGGGAGACCCAGTACTTC	CASSLSAGGLGETQYF
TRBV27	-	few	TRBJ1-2	TGTGCCAGCACTGCCACAGGCCCTGAGGGGGTCTATGGCTACACCTTC	CASTATGPEGVYGYTF
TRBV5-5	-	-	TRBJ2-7	TGTGCCAGCGGCCCAGAGCAGTACTTC	CASGPEQYF
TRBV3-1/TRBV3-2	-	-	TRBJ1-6	TGTGCCAGCAGCCAAGACGGCCGGGGGTCACCCCTCCACTTT	CASSQDGRGSPLHF
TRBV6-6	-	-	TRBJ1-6	TGTGCCAGCAGTCCCCCGGGATTACGGGGCTATAATTCACCCCTCCACTTT	CASSPPGLRGYNSPLHF
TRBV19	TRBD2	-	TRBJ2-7	TGTGCCAGTAGTATAGCCAGCGGGGACCACGAGCAGTACTTC	CASSIASGDHEQYF
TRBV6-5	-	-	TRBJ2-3	TGTGCCAGCAGGACTGGGAGCACAGATACGCAGTATTTT	CASRTGSTDTQYF
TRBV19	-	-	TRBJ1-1	TGTGCCAGTAGTAAGAGAGAGAACACTGAAGCTTTCTTT	CASSKRENTEAFF
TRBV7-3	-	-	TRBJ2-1	TGTGCCAGCAGCTTGGACTTCAGCTCCTACAATGAGCAGTTCTTC	CASSLDFSSYNEQFF
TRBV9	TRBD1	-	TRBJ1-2	TGTGCCAGCAGCCCGAGCGGACAGGGTCGGGGCTACACCTTC	CASSPSGQGRGYTF
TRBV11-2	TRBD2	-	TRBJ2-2	TGTGCCAGCAGCTACCCCGGGGGACTAAACGGGGAGCTGTTTTTT	CASSYPGGLNGELFF
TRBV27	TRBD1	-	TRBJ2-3	TGTGCCAGCAGTCCTCTGTCACCGGGACAGGGGGCACATACGCAGTATTTT	CASSPLSPGQGAHTQYF
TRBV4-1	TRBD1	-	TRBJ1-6	TGCGCCAGCAGCCCCAGGACAGGGGGAAGTTCACCCCTCCACTTT	CASSPRTGGSSPLHF
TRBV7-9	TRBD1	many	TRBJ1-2	TGTGCCAGCAGCTCGACAGGGGGCGTAAACTATGGCTACACCTTC	CASSSTGGVNYGYTF
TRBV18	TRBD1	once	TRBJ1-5	TGTGCCAGCTCACTTGGACAGGGGGACAATCAGCCCCAGCATTTT	CASSLGQGDNQPQHF
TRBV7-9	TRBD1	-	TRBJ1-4	TGTGCCAGCAGCCCGACGGACAGGGAAGAAGAAAAACTGTTTTTT	CASSPTDREEEKLFF
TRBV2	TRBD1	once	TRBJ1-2	TGTGCCAGCATTTATCCGGGACAGGTGCAGGGCTACACCTTC	CASIYPGQVQGYTF
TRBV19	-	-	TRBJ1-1	TGTGCCATTAAGACTGTGGAGAACACTGAAGCTTTCTTT	CAIKTVENTEAFF
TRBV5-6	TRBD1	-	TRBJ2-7	TGTGCCAGCAGCGAACAGGGGGGATTCTCCTACGAGCAGTACTTC	CASSEQGGFSYEQYF
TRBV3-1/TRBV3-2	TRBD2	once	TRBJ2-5	TGTGCCAGCAGCCAAGCATCCTCCGGGACTAGCGGTTTGTGGGAGACCCAGTACTTC	CASSQASSGTSGLWETQYF
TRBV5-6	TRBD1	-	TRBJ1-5	TGTGCCAGCAGCCACTGGGGGACAGGGGGAAATCAGCCCCAGCATTTT	CASSHWGTGGNQPQHF
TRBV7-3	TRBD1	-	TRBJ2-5	TGTGCCAGCAGCTTAATGGGACAGGGAGGGGAGACCCAGTACTTC	CASSLMGQGGETQYF
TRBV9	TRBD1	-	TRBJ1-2	TGTGCCAGCAGCGTCTCCGGACAGGGGGGATATGGCTACACCTTC	CASSVSGQGGYGYTF
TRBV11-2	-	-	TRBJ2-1	TGTGCCAGCAGCTATCGGGGTCTAGCGAACAATGAGCAGTTCTTC	CASSYRGLANNEQFF
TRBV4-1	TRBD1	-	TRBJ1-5	TGCGCCAGCAGCCGAGACACAGGGGGCAGGCAGCCCCAGCATTTT	CASSRDTGGRQPQHF
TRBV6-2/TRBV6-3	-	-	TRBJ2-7	TGTGCCAGCAGTCCAGGACTTCGGCGCCTCTACGAGCAGTACTTC	CASSPGLRRLYEQYF
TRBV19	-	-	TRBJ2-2	TGTGCCAGTAGAAAGACAGGCTACACCGGGGAGCTGTTTTTT	CASRKTGYTGELFF
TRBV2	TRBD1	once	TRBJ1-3	TGTGCCACCCAAGGGACAGGGCTTATCTCTGGAAACACCATATATTTT	CATQGTGLISGNTIYF
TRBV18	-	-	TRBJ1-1	TGTGCCAGCTCACCAAGTAGCCGTGAAGCTTTCTTT	CASSPSSREAFF
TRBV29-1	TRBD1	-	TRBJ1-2	TGCAGCGCCTCCGACAGGGTCGACTATGGCTACACCTTC	CSASDRVDYGYTF
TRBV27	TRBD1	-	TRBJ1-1	TGTGCCAGCGGAACTTACAGGGGGCAGTTGTACACTGAAGCTTTCTTT	CASGTYRGQLYTEAFF
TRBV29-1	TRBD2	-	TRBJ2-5	TGCAGCGTTGGGGGCCGGGGGGTGGTAGAGACCCAGTACTTC	CSVGGRGVVETQYF
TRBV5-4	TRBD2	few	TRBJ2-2	TGTGCCAGCAGCTTGCCAGCGGGGGATAACACCGGGGAGCTGTTTTTT	CASSLPAGDNTGELFF
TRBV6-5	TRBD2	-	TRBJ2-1	TGTGCCAGCAGTTTCCCGACTAGCGGGGGTCACAATGAGCAGTTCTTC	CASSFPTSGGHNEQFF
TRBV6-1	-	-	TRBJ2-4	TGTGCCAGCAGTGAAGCGGGGCGTAGGGGACAGTACTTC	CASSEAGRRGQYF
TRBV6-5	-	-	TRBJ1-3	TGTGCCAGCAGCAGCACAGCCTCTGGAAACACCATATATTTT	CASSSTASGNTIYF
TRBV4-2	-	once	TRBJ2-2	TGTGCCAGCAGCCAAGATAATGGCTTGGGGGAGCTGTTTTTT	CASSQDNGLGELFF
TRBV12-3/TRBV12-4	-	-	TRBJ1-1	TGTGCCAGCAGTTGGGCGGGAGGGACTGAAGCTTTCTTT	CASSWAGGTEAFF
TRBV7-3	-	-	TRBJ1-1	TGTGCCAGCAGCTTGGCGGAAGCCTTTAACACTGAAGCTTTCTTT	CASSLAEAFNTEAFF
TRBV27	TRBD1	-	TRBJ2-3	TGTGCCAGCACTTACAGGGGATCAGATACGCAGTATTTT	CASTYRGSDTQYF
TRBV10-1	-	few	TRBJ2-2	TGCGCCAGCAGTGGAAGAGGAGCCGGGGAGCTGTTTTTT	CASSGRGAGELFF
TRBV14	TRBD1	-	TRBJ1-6	TGTGCCAGCAGCCAAGCCGGGACAGGAGTGACCCTCCACTTT	CASSQAGTGVTLHF
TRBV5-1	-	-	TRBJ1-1	TGCGCCAGCAGCTTGGCGAACGGCGGGGGCACTGAAGCTTTCTTT	CASSLANGGGTEAFF